Presented here are 30 T cell receptor beta chains from one specimen sequenced in a study of spatial heterogeneity in lung cancer. The time point here: sample taken at primary tumor resection. Sequencing was performed on whole RNA extracted from tumor and nontumor lung tissue, or from frozen PBMC, and the material was left unsorted. TCRdb processed the 5' RACE reads anew with MiXCR; each CDR3 protein has one entry. The table lists about 38,000 distinct CDR3 sequences, roughly 8% of them singletons. The material sequenced was PBMCs, taken at surgery. The receptor set was obtained from a male donor with early-stage non-small cell lung cancer.

V usage is TRBV6-2 or TRBV6-3 and J usage is TRBJ2-1; 7 positions match TRBD1. From germline, CDR1 is MNHEY and CDR2 SVGEGT. After removal of 6 bases from V and 5 bases from J, the junction contained 13 bases not matched to a gene. The CDR3 contains 16 residues. In DNA form, the CDR3 reads TGTGCCAGCAGAATTACCCGGACAGGTCCGGACAATGAGCAGTTCTTC. Its protein product is CASRITRTGPDNEQFF.

This clonotype showed up just a few times. The limits of the CDR3 on the DNA are not certain, so only TCRdb's listed CDR3 is given. The chain combines TRBV12-3 or TRBV12-4 with TRBJ2-1; TRBD2 was called by the table and not checked on the DNA. Ends included, the CDR3 has 13 residues. CDR3: CASSTFGSGSRFF.

This clonotype has at least ten counts. A read error may account for a junction end that differs from germline. The J gene is TRBJ2-7, the V gene TRBV7-2, with D perhaps matching TRBD1 or TRBD2 (5 bases each). This CDR3 has 12 residues. Germline assignment: CDR1 SGHTA and CDR2 FQGNSA. CDR3 bases: TGTGCCAGCAGCCCACAGGAGGCTGCATATTTTTTC. Translated, it gives CASSPQEAAYFF. Drawing the rest from reference TRBV7-2 and TRBJ2-7, the complete variable domain is GAGVSQSPSNKVTEKGKDVELRCDPISGHTALYWYRQSLGQGLEFLIYFQGNSAPDKSGLPSDRFSAERTGGSVSTLTIQRTQQEDSAVYLCASSPQEAAYFFGPGTRLTVT.

This clonotype was counted between two and nine times. The chain employs TRBV10-3 and TRBJ2-3; D perhaps matches TRBD2 (7 bases). The length of the CDR3 is 16 residues. The germline V gene encodes CDR1 ENHRY and CDR2 SYGVKD. Trimming left V 2 bases short and J 2 bases short, with 14 bases between. The chain's CDR3 is CAISERGAPSTDTQYF. The DNA for the CDR3 is TGTGCCATCAGTGAGCGGGGGGCCCCTTCCACAGATACGCAGTATTTT.

The sample holds many counts of this clonotype. This chain links TRBV18 with TRBJ1-6; the match to TRBD1 covers 7 bases. V was pared by 6 bases and J by 6 bases, with 11 bases of the junction left unmatched. There are 16 residues in the CDR3. Germline V lookup: CDR1 KGHSH, CDR2 LQKENI. CDR3 DNA: TGTGCCAGCTCGCCGGGACAGCGAACTTCTAATTCACCCCTCCACTTT. It yields the protein CASSPGQRTSNSPLHF.

This clonotype was picked up many times. The chain recombines TRBV12-3 or TRBV12-4 with TRBJ2-2, with 9 bases lining up with TRBD1. After removal of 1 base from V and 7 bases from J, the junction contained 4 bases not matched to a gene. The CDR3 spans 15 residues. The DNA of the CDR3 is TGTGCCAGCAGTTTAGACAGGGGGCTCGACGGGGAGCTGTTTTTT. Amino acids: CASSLDRGLDGELFF.

The chain uses TRBV7-2 and TRBJ1-5, with 7 positions matching TRBD1. The CDR3 covers 16 residues. The junction had 11 bases not matched to a gene; V was cut back by 5 bases and J by 4 bases. Germline V lookup: CDR1 SGHTA, CDR2 FQGNSA. CDR3 sequence: CASSIRDSHGNQPQHF. For the CDR3, the DNA is TGTGCCAGCAGCATCCGGGACAGCCATGGGAATCAGCCCCAGCATTTT.

The V gene is TRBV19, the J gene TRBJ1-1, with D uncertain. In germline, CDR1 is LNHDA, CDR2 SQIVND (reference sequence). This CDR3 region has 12 residues. V was shortened by 1 base and J by 0 bases, with 0 bases between the two germline ends. This CDR3 reads CASSIVNTEAFF. The CDR3 coding sequence is TGTGCCAGTAGTATAGTGAACACTGAAGCTTTCTTT.

This clonotype was observed many times. The rearrangement uses TRBV18 and TRBJ2-1; D call uncertain. Trimming pared 2 bases from V and 6 bases from J, leaving 5 bases between. Germline V gene data show CDR1 as KGHSH and CDR2 as LQKENI. This CDR3 contains 12 residues. The CDR3 loop reads CASSPSLNEQFF. CDR3 DNA: TGTGCCAGCTCACCATCGCTCAATGAGCAGTTCTTC.

At least ten counts were recorded for this clonotype. V usage is TRBV24-1 and J usage is TRBJ1-3; unclear D gene. This CDR3 spans 12 amino acids. In germline, CDR1 is KGHDR, CDR2 SFDVKD. V shed 4 bases and J shed 3 bases, with 3 bases lying between them. CDR3 coding DNA: TGTGCCACCAGTGACTTTGGAAACACCATATATTTT. Residues: CATSDFGNTIYF.

This chain joins TRBV29-1 and TRBJ2-3; D assignment may be TRBD1 or TRBD2 (5 bases each). Germline CDR1 is SQVTM and CDR2 is ANQGSEA. This CDR3 is 14 amino acids long. Trimming cost V 2 bases and J 0 bases, with 9 bases left between them. CDR3 sequence (DNA): TGCAGCGTTGAAAGGGGACGGAGCACAGATACGCAGTATTTT. Its protein is CSVERGRSTDTQYF.

This clonotype was seen at least ten times. The J gene is TRBJ2-1, the V gene TRBV27; D unresolved. The CDR3 length is 11 residues. Germline V gene sequence: CDR1 MNHEY, CDR2 SMNVEV (reference sequence). Trimming stripped 5 bases from V and 4 bases from J, with 3 bases between. The CDR3 here is CASSLYNEQFF. The CDR3 DNA reads TGTGCCAGCAGTCTGTACAATGAGCAGTTCTTC.

Ten or more counts support this clonotype. The chain uses TRBV7-9 and TRBJ2-1; 14 bases are shared with TRBD2. The CDR3 length is 15 residues. Germline CDR1 is SEHNR and CDR2 is FQNEAQ (reference sequence). V dropped 3 bases and J dropped 7; count of bases not matched to a gene: 2. This CDR3 is CASSLGLAGDNEQFF. DNA for the CDR3: TGTGCCAGCAGCTTGGGACTAGCGGGAGATAATGAGCAGTTCTTC.

This chain uses TRBV5-1 with TRBJ1-4, with unresolved D. Trimming took 5 bases from V and 2 from J, leaving 13 bases between them. The CDR3 has 15 amino acids. Germline V CDR1 and CDR2: SGHRS, YFSETQ. The CDR3 spells CASRAPLGTNEKLFF. CDR3 in DNA: TGCGCCAGCAGAGCGCCTCTGGGGACTAATGAAAAACTGTTTTTT.

The V call is TRBV7-3, the J call TRBJ2-7; D is perhaps TRBD2 (6 bases). The V end lost 1 base, the J end lost 6 bases, and 16 bases lay between the germline ends. The CDR3 loop spans 15 amino acids. CDR1 is SGHTA, CDR2 FQGTGA, per germline. DNA for the CDR3: TGTGCCAGCAGCTTAAACCCCAGTACTAGCTCCGAGCAGTACTTC. Translating it yields CASSLNPSTSSEQYF.

CDR3 protein: CASRLTSRRLAFF. The DNA of the CDR3 is TGTGCCAGCAGACTAACTTCGAGGAGGTTGGCTTTCTTT. The rearrangement uses TRBV7-2 and TRBJ1-1; D not certain. The CDR3 contains 13 residues. Germline V CDR1 and CDR2: SGHTA, FQGNSA. Trimming cost V 6 bases and J 11 bases, with 19 bases left between them.

J is TRBJ2-2 and V is TRBV7-2, with 13 bases aligning to TRBD2. This CDR3 is built from 15 residues. Unmatched junction bases numbered 2, after V lost 5 bases and J lost 5 bases. Germline V gives CDR1 SGHTA, CDR2 FQGNSA. The CDR3 spells CASSRTSGSTGELFF. CDR3 in DNA: TGTGCCAGCAGCCGGACTAGCGGGAGTACCGGGGAGCTGTTTTTT.

This clonotype was counted ten times or more. The rearrangement uses TRBV24-1 and TRBJ2-3; possible D gene TRBD2, 7 bases. Germline CDR1 KGHDR, CDR2 SFDVKD. The germline V and J ends were trimmed by 0 bases and 2 bases, with 14 bases remaining between them. The CDR3 consists of 17 residues. The CDR3 here is CATSDLPLGGATDTQYF. The CDR3 DNA sequence: TGTGCCACCAGTGATTTGCCCTTAGGGGGGGCCACAGATACGCAGTATTTT.

This clonotype has at least ten counts. The chain uses TRBV20-1 and TRBJ1-1; tentative D call: TRBD1 (5 bases). Germline V gives CDR1 DFQATT, CDR2 SNEGSKA (reference sequence). The CDR3 is 14 amino acids. V was shortened by 0 bases and J by 1 base, with 9 bases between the two germline ends. CDR3 loop: CSARDPRANTEAFF. CDR3 bases: TGCAGTGCTAGAGATCCCAGGGCGAACACTGAAGCTTTCTTT.

This clonotype was recorded a few times. The chain joins TRBV7-2 to TRBJ2-1, with a tentative D call TRBD2 (5 bases). The CDR3 length is 16 residues. Germline V gene lookup returns CDR1 SGHTA and CDR2 FQGNSA. Trimming removed 4 bases from V and 2 bases from J, with 15 bases in between. Here the CDR3 reads CASSSTGGSPYNEQFF. The CDR3 nucleotides read TGTGCCAGCAGCTCTACTGGCGGGTCCCCCTACAATGAGCAGTTCTTC.

This clonotype was seen only a few times. This chain links TRBV14 with TRBJ2-1; D may be TRBD2 (6 bases). Germline CDR1 and CDR2: SGHDN and FVKESK. The V end lost 4 bases, the J end lost 5 bases, and 12 bases lay between the germline ends. The CDR3 extends over 14 amino acids. The CDR3 reads CASSLTSWDNEQFF. The CDR3, as DNA: TGTGCCAGCAGCCTGACTAGTTGGGACAATGAGCAGTTCTTC. The full variable domain, its missing parts supplied by reference TRBV14 and TRBJ2-1, is EAGVTQFPSHSVIEKGQTVTLRCDPISGHDNLYWYRRVMGKEIKFLLHFVKESKQDESGMPNNRFLAERTGGTYSTLKVQPAELEDSGVYFCASSLTSWDNEQFFGPGTRLTVL.

This clonotype was observed many times. V gene TRBV10-2 combines with J gene TRBJ1-2; D remains unclear. CDR1 is WSHSY, CDR2 SAAADI, per germline. V lost 6 bases and J lost 2, with 16 bases in between. The CDR3 length is 15 residues. CDR3: CASRDAHGYNYGYTF. CDR3 coding DNA: TGCGCCAGCAGGGACGCTCATGGGTACAACTATGGCTACACCTTC.

As for this clonotype: An end of the junction differs from the germline gene, which may be a read error. CDR3 nucleotide sequence: TGCGCCAGCAGCTTACAGGGCTATAGTTCACCCCTCCACTTT. Protein sequence: CASSLQGYSSPLHF. The rearrangement joins TRBV5-1 to TRBJ1-6, with a tentative D call TRBD1 (6 bases). The germline CDR1 and CDR2 sequences are SGHRS and YFSETQ. CDR3 length: 14 residues.

This clonotype was picked up many times. CDR3 sequence (DNA): TGTGCCAGCAGCCCCCGGGACAGGGGGACCGGGGAGCTGTTTTTT. As protein: CASSPRDRGTGELFF. V is TRBV3-1 and J is TRBJ2-2, with 11 bases lining up with TRBD1. J gave up 5 bases and V 4 bases, and 3 bases lay outside the gene matches. Germline CDR1 is LGHDT and CDR2 is YNNKEL (reference sequence). The CDR3 loop spans 15 amino acids.

This clonotype was recorded a few times. The chain employs TRBV7-2 and TRBJ1-2; TRBD1 aligns across 7 bases. V lost 5 bases and J lost 10; bases outside the gene matches: 16. The germline gives CDR1 SGHTA, CDR2 FQGNSA. The CDR3 length is 15 residues. CDR3 in DNA: TGTGCCAGCAGCCCGACTCCTGGACAGGAGAAAGACTACACCTTC. Translating it yields CASSPTPGQEKDYTF.

Relative to its sample, this clonotype is medium-sized. This sequence joins TRBV10-2 and TRBJ1-6; tentatively, D is TRBD1 (6 bases). Germline V gives CDR1 WSHSY, CDR2 SAAADI. The ends were cut back, 7 bases at V and 9 bases at J, with 13 bases in the middle. The CDR3 is made up of 13 amino acids. The CDR3 protein is CASTRDIASPLHF. The CDR3 DNA sequence: TGCGCCAGCACCCGGGACATTGCTTCACCCCTCCACTTT.

The chain has TRBV7-8 and TRBJ2-3; 10 bases are a match to TRBD2. The CDR3 spans 20 residues. With 2 bases clipped from V and 5 bases from J, the junction kept 19 bases outside the gene matches. The germline CDR1 and CDR2 sequences are SGHVS and FQNEAQ. DNA for the CDR3: TGTGCCAGCAGCTTAACGATTGCCCTAGCGGGAGTCTCTGAGAAAGATACGCAGTATTTT. Protein product: CASSLTIALAGVSEKDTQYF.

This clonotype was observed many times. The gene calls are TRBV7-3 and TRBJ2-3; perhaps TRBD1 as D (5 bases). Germline loops: CDR1 SGHTA, CDR2 FQGTGA. There are 13 residues in the CDR3. V shed 5 bases and J shed 2 bases, with 8 bases lying between them. CDR3 DNA sequence: TGTGCCAGCAGCCCCGGACACACAGATACGCAGTATTTT. Its translation: CASSPGHTDTQYF.

The V gene is TRBV6-6, the J gene TRBJ2-3; TRBD2 might be the D (6 bases). The germline V gene has CDR1 MNHNY and CDR2 SVGAGI (reference sequence). The CDR3 contains 17 residues. The V end was cut by 2 bases, the J end by 2 bases, with 17 bases between. The DNA for the CDR3 is TGTGCCAGCAGTTACGGGGTGAGGAGGGGCTACACAGATACGCAGTATTTT. Protein: CASSYGVRRGYTDTQYF.

This clonotype was observed at least ten times. The rearrangement joins TRBV28 to TRBJ1-2; D uncertain. The V end was cut by 2 bases, the J end by 4 bases, with 8 bases between. The CDR3 totals 13 residues. The germline V gene encodes CDR1 MDHEN and CDR2 SYDVKM. In DNA form, the CDR3 reads TGTGCCAGCAGTTTAGCGGCAGCCTATGGCTACACCTTC. This sequence encodes CASSLAAAYGYTF.